Sequencing of this T cell receptor (beta chain) was carried out in a study of T cells in Graves' hyperthyroidism and ophthalmopathy. CDR1 is MNHNS, CDR2 SASEGT, per germline. The CDR3 spans 15 residues. J lost 6 bases, V lost 8 bases, and 15 bases had no gene match. It was RNA transcripts that yielded the amplified TCR beta CDR3 regions. Primed by the HTBI set, a first-round RT-PCR was run on the TCR CDR3. Via MiXCR, TCRdb re-called the multiplex PCR reads, giving one row per CDR3 protein. The profile covers about 320,000 distinct CDR3 sequences, with 15% to 20% appearing a single time and around 34% taken by the ten largest. In this sample, this clonotype turned up many times.

This clonotype was sampled from a young man with Graves' hyperthyroidism. The sample taken for sequencing was blood. V usage is TRBV6-1 and J usage is TRBJ1-2; TRBD1 matches at 7 bases. The CDR3 loop is CASLPGQDEFDGYTF. CDR3 bases: TGTGCCAGCCTACCCGGACAGGATGAATTTGATGGCTACACCTTC.